This T cell receptor (beta chain) derives from a study of cytomegalovirus exposure and HLA in healthy donors. Study-level background: Of about 390 genotyped donors, 81% grouped in the Caucasian-associated ancestry cluster.

General study results and limits: Most of the CMV-associated TCR beta chains (in a later analysis) appeared to be HLA-restricted. Whilst most TCR sequences proved rare, a subset of public TCRs occurred across many donors. Only CMV serostatus was available as immune exposure information.

CDR1 is KGHSH, CDR2 LQKENI, per germline. The CDR3 runs to 13 residues. The ends were cut back, 2 bases at V and 5 bases at J, with 7 bases in the middle. Comment on this clone: Its antigen is not identified. This CDR3 is also generated by other DNA sequences in the sample.

The study ran its PCR with 60 Vbeta and 13 Jbeta primers. Here immunoSEQ multiplex PCR was the method, and the copy in TCRdb shows in-frame clones only, minus some. The sample lists some 160,000 clones, around 80% occurring once. Source material: PBMCs. The J gene is TRBJ1-5, the V gene TRBV18, with D possibly matching TRBD1 (5 bases). The sequence was collected from a male donor in good health and CMV-seronegative. The CDR3 sequence is CASSPGADQPQHF. The CDR3 region has the DNA TGTGCCAGCTCACCAGGGGCGGATCAGCCCCAGCATTTT.